These 31 T cell receptor beta chains were all obtained from the same sample, sequenced in a study of CD8+ T cells in alopecia areata. Sequencing relied on a cDNA template that was reverse transcribed from extracted RNA. Method: immunoSEQ multiplex PCR; TCRdb's copy keeps in-frame clones and lacks some. The data hold approximately 89,000 clones, with under 45% observed a single time. The sequencing input was CD4+ T cells sorted from blood. The receptors stem from a human donor with alopecia areata.

The genes are TRBV28 and TRBJ1-1, with 8 bases matching TRBD1. The CDR3 extends over 14 amino acids. Trimming removed 5 bases from V and 10 bases from J; junction bases left unmatched: 12. From germline, CDR1 is MDHEN and CDR2 SYDVKM. The CDR3 DNA reads as TGTGCCAGCAGTCCTCCGGACAGGGCTAGTACAGCTTTCTTT. This sequence encodes CASSPPDRASTAFF.

This clone came up a few times. V is TRBV5-1 and J is TRBJ2-1; D might be TRBD2 (5 bases). The CDR3 has 15 amino acids. Trimming stripped 4 bases from V and 8 bases from J, with 19 bases between. Germline V CDR1 and CDR2: SGHRS, YFSETQ. This CDR3 is CASSVAAEALYEQFF. CDR3 coding DNA: TGCGCCAGCAGCGTGGCGGCGGAGGCCCTTTATGAGCAGTTCTTC. The variable domain in full, completed from reference TRBV5-1 and TRBJ2-1, reads KAGVTQTPRYLIKTRGQQVTLSCSPISGHRSVSWYQQTPGQGLQFLFEYFSETQRNKGNFPGRFSGRQFSNSRSEMNVSTLELGDSALYLCASSVAAEALYEQFFGPGTRLTVL.

V is TRBV29-1 and J is TRBJ2-1, with 8 bases identical to TRBD2. The length of the CDR3 is 12 residues. CDR1 is SQVTM and CDR2 is ANQGSEA in the germline V gene. With 5 bases clipped from V and 7 bases from J, the junction kept 4 bases outside the gene matches. The CDR3 here is CSVYAGGNEQFF. The CDR3 DNA sequence: TGCAGCGTTTACGCGGGAGGTAATGAGCAGTTCTTC.

V and J are TRBV5-1 and TRBJ2-1; possibly TRBD2 for D (5 bases). This CDR3 comprises 12 residues. V shed 0 bases and J shed 8 bases, with 6 bases lying between them. The germline V gene encodes CDR1 SGHRS and CDR2 YFSETQ. The CDR3 here is CASSLARDEQFF. CDR3 in DNA: TGCGCCAGCAGCTTGGCGAGGGATGAGCAGTTCTTC.

CDR3 DNA sequence: TGTGCCTGGAGTGGGCAGGGTCGTGAGACCCAGTACTTC. It specifies CAWSGQGRETQYF. This chain links TRBV30 with TRBJ2-5; the D gene is possibly TRBD1 (5 bases). Per germline, CDR1 GTSNPN and CDR2 SVGIG (reference sequence). Deletions cut 1 base from V and 5 bases from J, with 11 bases between. The CDR3 totals 13 residues.

This clone was seen a few times. The V call is TRBV29-1, the J call TRBJ1-2; possible D gene TRBD1, 5 bases. V lost 7 bases and J lost 2, with 11 bases in between. CDR1 and CDR2 from the germline V gene are SQVTM and ANQGSEA. The CDR3 loop spans 12 amino acids. The CDR3 spells CSGRDSNYGYTF. As DNA, the CDR3 is TGCAGCGGCAGGGATTCAAACTATGGCTACACCTTC.

The chain couples TRBV29-1 to TRBJ1-1, with TRBD1 matching over 7 bases. This CDR3 is 11 amino acids long. V gave up 4 bases and J gave up 9 bases; unmatched junction bases: 5. Germline loops: CDR1 SQVTM, CDR2 ANQGSEA. The DNA of the CDR3 is TGCAGCGTTGGGGAGGGGGCTCAAGCTTTCTTT. Its protein is CSVGEGAQAFF.

The CDR3 sequence: CSVGERGDRGQPQHF. The CDR3 coding sequence is TGCAGCGTTGGGGAGCGCGGGGACAGAGGGCAGCCCCAGCATTTT. The chain has TRBV29-1 and TRBJ1-5; the match to TRBD1 covers 7 bases. Germline V gene lookup returns CDR1 SQVTM and CDR2 ANQGSEA. Losses at the gene ends were 4 bases for V and 7 bases for J; bases not matched to a gene: 13. The CDR3 runs to 15 residues.

A few counts support this clone. V usage is TRBV29-1 and J usage is TRBJ1-2; tentatively, D is TRBD1 (5 bases). The CDR3 has 12 amino acids. Germline V gene lookup returns CDR1 SQVTM and CDR2 ANQGSEA. The V gene lost 3 bases and the J gene lost 4 bases, with 9 bases spanning the gap. The CDR3 is CSVESRVYGYTF. CDR3 coding DNA: TGCAGCGTTGAGTCCAGGGTCTATGGCTACACCTTC. Together with reference TRBV29-1 and TRBJ1-2, the CDR3 gives the full variable domain: SAVISQKPSRDICQRGTSLTIQCQVDSQVTMMFWYRQQPGQSLTLIATANQGSEATYESGFVIDKFPISRPNLTFSTLTVSNMSPEDSSIYLCSVESRVYGYTFGSGTRLTVV.

In this sample, this clone turned up a few times. One end of the junction is discordant with germline, which a read error may explain. The V and J genes are TRBV7-9 and TRBJ1-2, with D possibly being TRBD1 (6 bases). This CDR3 is 15 amino acids long. Germline CDR1 is SEHNR and CDR2 is FQNEAQ (reference sequence). CDR3 bases: TGTGCCAGCACCCAGATGACAGGACCGGGCGTCCCCCCCACATTC. Protein product: CASTQMTGPGVPPTF.

A few counts support this clone. The chain couples TRBV30 to TRBJ1-1, with D uncertain. The V gene lost 3 bases and the J gene lost 11 bases, with 13 bases spanning the gap. The length of the CDR3 is 11 residues. Germline CDR1 and CDR2: GTSNPN and SVGIG (reference sequence). CDR3: CAWRGNLRAFF. CDR3 nucleotides: TGTGCCTGGAGGGGAAACCTACGGGCTTTCTTT.

This clone was counted between two and nine times. CDR3 bases: TGTGCCAGCAGCCAAGGGGCAATGCAAGAGACCCAGTACTTC. This translates into CASSQGAMQETQYF. This chain joins TRBV7-9 and TRBJ2-5; the D gene is possibly TRBD1 (5 bases). Trimming took 5 bases from V and 2 from J, leaving 12 bases between them. CDR3 length equals 14 residues. CDR1 and CDR2 (germline): SEHNR, FQNEAQ (reference sequence).

Only a few counts were recorded for this clone. The V gene is TRBV7-2, the J gene TRBJ1-2; weak D call: TRBD1 (5 bases). The CDR3 runs to 15 residues. V was pared by 5 bases and J by 8 bases, with 21 bases between. Germline-derived CDR1 and CDR2 are SGHTA and FQGNSA. The CDR3 region has the DNA TGTGCCAGCAGCCCTTCAGACTCGGGGACCAGAGGCTACACCTTC. Amino acid sequence: CASSPSDSGTRGYTF.

A few counts support this clone. The chain joins TRBV6-6 to TRBJ1-1; D is perhaps TRBD1 (5 bases). Germline loops: CDR1 MNHNY, CDR2 SVGAGI (reference sequence). The V end was cut by 5 bases, the J end by 3 bases, with 16 bases between. The CDR3 is 15 amino acids. CDR3 in DNA: TGTGCCAGCAGTCCGACCCCGGCAGGGCACACTGAAGCTTTCTTT. Translating gives CASSPTPAGHTEAFF.

The chain links TRBV29-1 to TRBJ2-1, with D perhaps assigned TRBD1 or TRBD2 (5 bases each). Trimming removed 0 bases from V and 6 bases from J, with 9 bases in between. CDR1 is SQVTM and CDR2 is ANQGSEA in the germline V gene. The length of the CDR3 is 13 residues. The CDR3 DNA reads TGCAGCGTTGAAGACTGGGGACCCAATGAGCAGTTCTTC. This codes for CSVEDWGPNEQFF.

The chain couples TRBV11-2 to TRBJ1-2; D is ambiguous. The CDR3 has 13 amino acids. CDR1 and CDR2 (germline): SGHAT, FQNNGV. V dropped 2 bases and J dropped 3 bases, with 7 bases sitting between them. CDR3 loop: CASSLNQDYGYTF. For the CDR3, the DNA is TGTGCCAGCAGCTTAAACCAAGACTATGGCTACACCTTC.

This clone was found a few times. The chain uses TRBV29-1 and TRBJ2-5, with D uncertain. From germline, CDR1 is SQVTM and CDR2 ANQGSEA. V gave up 8 bases and J gave up 4 bases, with 8 bases separating them. The CDR3 runs to 10 residues. This CDR3 reads CSLGGETQYF. The CDR3 DNA follows: TGCAGCCTCGGCGGAGAGACCCAGTACTTC.

The chain recombines TRBV29-1 with TRBJ2-1; D may be TRBD1 (6 bases). This CDR3 has 14 amino acids. Deletions cut 4 bases from V and 1 base from J, with 11 bases between. CDR1 and CDR2 (germline): SQVTM, ANQGSEA. CDR3 region: CSVVRQESYNEQFF. The CDR3 nucleotides are TGCAGCGTTGTCAGACAGGAGTCCTACAATGAGCAGTTCTTC.

This clone was counted a few times. The chain combines TRBV29-1 with TRBJ2-3; D might be TRBD2 (5 bases). CDR1 is SQVTM and CDR2 is ANQGSEA in the germline V gene. CDR3 length: 13 residues. The ends were cut back, 1 base at V and 5 bases at J, with 10 bases in the middle. CDR3 in amino acids: CSVEGRGKDTQYF. CDR3 DNA sequence: TGCAGCGTTGAAGGTCGGGGAAAAGATACGCAGTATTTT.

The chain links TRBV29-1 to TRBJ1-5, with TRBD1 matching over 8 bases. The CDR3 runs to 13 residues. The germline gives CDR1 SQVTM, CDR2 ANQGSEA. V shed 4 bases and J 5 bases; nucleotides not matched to a gene: 4. CDR3 residues: CSVGTGPDQPQHF. CDR3 DNA: TGCAGCGTTGGGACAGGGCCCGATCAGCCCCAGCATTTT.

This chain connects TRBV29-1 to TRBJ2-3, with unresolved D. Germline-derived CDR1 and CDR2 are SQVTM and ANQGSEA. V was clipped by 4 bases and J by 1 base, with 6 bases between them. The CDR3 is made up of 12 amino acids. The CDR3 loop is CSVGVRTDTQYF. CDR3 in DNA: TGCAGCGTTGGGGTGCGCACAGATACGCAGTATTTT.

The chain is built from TRBV5-1 and TRBJ2-3, with D perhaps TRBD2 (5 bases). Trimming pared 5 bases from V and 2 bases from J, leaving 9 bases between. Per germline, CDR1 SGHRS and CDR2 YFSETQ. CDR3 length equals 13 residues. DNA of the CDR3: TGCGCCAGCAGTACGGGAACCACAGATACGCAGTATTTT. Residues: CASSTGTTDTQYF.

The chain has TRBV18 and TRBJ2-5; 8 bases fit TRBD2. The CDR3 length is 14 residues. Germline V gene sequence: CDR1 KGHSH, CDR2 LQKENI. V shed 2 bases and J 5 bases; nucleotides not matched to a gene: 4. This CDR3 is CASSPSAGDETQYF. The CDR3 DNA reads as TGTGCCAGCTCACCATCAGCGGGAGATGAGACCCAGTACTTC.

The chain carries TRBV30 and TRBJ1-2; TRBD1 agrees at 7 bases. Looked up from germline, CDR1 is GTSNPN and CDR2 is SVGIG (reference sequence). CDR3 length: 14 residues. Unmatched junction bases numbered 9, after V lost 8 bases and J lost 0 bases. The DNA of the CDR3 is TGTGCCCGGTCCCGGGACAGCACTAACTATGGCTACACCTTC. Protein sequence: CARSRDSTNYGYTF. The entire variable domain, with the rest obtained from reference TRBV30 and TRBJ1-2, is as follows: SQTIHQWPATLVQPVGSPLSLECTVEGTSNPNLYWYRQAAGRGLQLLFYSVGIGQISSEVPQNLSASRPQDRQFILSSKKLLLSDSGFYLCARSRDSTNYGYTFGSGTRLTVV.

The chain joins TRBV25-1 to TRBJ2-3; D assignment may be TRBD1 or TRBD2 (7 bases each). The V gene lost 4 bases and the J gene lost 1 base, with 12 bases spanning the gap. This CDR3 has 15 residues. Germline V gene data show CDR1 as MGHDK and CDR2 as SYGVNS. This CDR3 reads CASSVTGRGTDTQYF. The CDR3 DNA follows: TGTGCCAGCAGTGTGACAGGGAGGGGCACAGATACGCAGTATTTT.

There are a few counts of this clone. The V gene is TRBV25-1, the J gene TRBJ2-7; 10 positions match TRBD1. This CDR3 comprises 14 residues. Germline values: CDR1 MGHDK, CDR2 SYGVNS. The CDR3 DNA is TGTGTACGCACACCGGGACAGGGGACCTACGAGCAGTACTTC. Its translation: CVRTPGQGTYEQYF.

V usage is TRBV18 and J usage is TRBJ2-2; the D is unclear. Germline CDR1 is KGHSH and CDR2 is LQKENI. The V gene lost 5 bases and the J gene lost 3 bases, with 4 bases spanning the gap. The CDR3 extends over 12 amino acids. Here the CDR3 reads CASSTYTGELFF. The CDR3 nucleotides read TGTGCCAGCTCAACATACACCGGGGAGCTGTTTTTT.

This chain uses TRBV6-5 with TRBJ2-7; 7 bases match TRBD2. The CDR3 consists of 14 residues. The germline V gene has CDR1 MNHEY and CDR2 SVGAGI. J gave up 3 bases and V 9 bases, and 11 bases lay outside the gene matches. The CDR3 spells CASNTGGWGYEQYF. The CDR3 bases are TGTGCCAGTAACACGGGGGGATGGGGCTACGAGCAGTACTTC.

The CDR3 loop reads CASSPLAEARQYF. In DNA, the CDR3 is TGTGCCAGCAGTCCCCTAGCTGAGGCCCGACAGTACTTC. V is TRBV28 and J is TRBJ2-7, with TRBD2 as a possible D gene (5 bases). The CDR3 has 13 residues. Germline values: CDR1 MDHEN, CDR2 SYDVKM. The V gene lost 5 bases and the J gene lost 10 bases, with 18 bases spanning the gap.

In its sample, this clone was seen once. The chain uses TRBV9 and TRBJ1-6; D perhaps matches TRBD1 (6 bases). Trimming cost V 4 bases and J 7 bases, with 12 bases left between them. CDR3 length equals 14 residues. Looked up from germline, CDR1 is SGDLS and CDR2 is YYNGEE. CDR3 sequence: CASSPLGANSPLHF. The DNA for the CDR3 is TGTGCCAGCAGCCCGCTGGGGGCCAATTCACCCCTCCACTTT.

This sequence joins TRBV5-1 and TRBJ2-5, with D uncertain. Trimming took off 5 bases at V and 10 bases at J, with 15 bases between the two ends. The CDR3 runs to 12 residues. CDR1 and CDR2 from the germline V gene are SGHRS and YFSETQ. The CDR3 DNA follows: TGCGCCAGCAGTAAGGCCCTCGGAGACCAGTACTTC. This gives the protein CASSKALGDQYF.